This TCR beta chain was observed in a study of CXCR3-negative and CXCR3-positive naive CD8 T cells (dated by TCRdb to between 2018 and 2021). Broadly, across the study: In total, about 130 million TRB reads were obtained, which works out to roughly 1.5 +/- 0.3 million reads per library. Diversity and physicochemical repertoire analyses were performed on about a dozen donors pooled from two independent experiments. Naive subsets from a handful of donors and memory cells from 3 donors were included in the TRBV-TRBJ cluster analysis.

What the work shows at the level of the full study, not this receptor alone: CXCR3 expression partially decreased after cryopreservation, so most assays used freshly isolated PBMCs. TRB CDR3s from CXCR3-positive naive cells showed higher hydrophobicity (lower Kidera factor 4), lower energy, and higher strength and volume indices than CXCR3-negative naive cells. Because surface CD5, which is linked to self-reactivity in mice, was comparable between the naive subsets, TCR interaction strength was also inferred from TRB CDR3 physicochemical properties. Within the same donor, TRBV-TRBJ usage looked similar between naive CXCR3-negative and CXCR3-positive cells, but memory cells had distinct patterns. Repertoire diversity was comparably high in both naive subsets but much lower in memory CD8+ T cells.

To note about this clonotype: Its antigen remains unidentified.

For sequencing, a NextSeq 550 was employed. The Human TCR Profiling Kit (MiLaboratory) was used to prepare UMI-labeled 5' RACE TRB cDNA libraries. cDNA synthesis used the entire amount of extracted RNA, and PCR amplification then used the entire amount of cDNA produced. Libraries were prepared in parallel with an identical number of PCR cycles. In the paper's pipeline: With a requirement of at least two reads per UMI, MIGEC and MiXCR extracted about 50,000 +/- 10,000 unique UMI-labeled TRB cDNA molecules per library. On average, each library contained about 40,000 +/- 10,000 functional in-frame TRB CDR3 nucleotide clonotypes without stop codons. Diversity metrics, including normalized Shannon-Wiener and Chao1, were computed in VDJtools after downsampling to 5000 UMI-labeled TRB molecules per sample. VDJtools computed clonotype-size-weighted physicochemical properties of the central five CDR3 residues: interaction energy, strength, volume and Kidera factor 4. After TCRdb reprocessed the reads, each CDR3 protein sequence was kept as one row, without DNA. TCRdb's processing, not the authors', yielded these V and J calls. The record for this sample contains about 66,000 distinct CDR3 sequences. The ten most abundant clones make up about 4.5% of the sample.

Each CD8+ T cell subset was flow-sorted in triplicate, and some 310,000 cells per subset were placed directly into RLT lysis buffer. Naive CD8+ T cells were defined stringently as CD45RO-CCR7+CD27+CD95- to exclude memory contaminants. Peripheral blood mononuclear cells were isolated from buffy coats using standard density gradient centrifugation. Naive CXCR3-negative and CXCR3-positive CD8+ T cells were flow-sorted on a FACSAria III. Total RNA was extracted from sorted cells with an RNeasy Mini Kit. This receptor was taken from a human donor in good health. Some clones in this sample may be carry-over from other donors' samples. The sequencing sample was made of naive CXCR3- CD8+ T cells from blood. This specimen's cell subset or site label, per the study, means: CD45RO-CCR7+CD27+CD95- naive CD8+ T cells lacking CXCR3 (TNR3-).

The CDR3 protein sequence reads: CSVAAGRNNQPQHF. The receptor chain draws on TRBV29-1 and TRBJ1-5. Reading the germline V gene gives CDR1 SQVTM and CDR2 ANQGSEA. Reading from cysteine to phenylalanine, the CDR3 counts 14 amino acids. Only the protein is available.